This is a list of T cell receptor beta chains from one sample in a study of T cells in Graves' hyperthyroidism and ophthalmopathy. MiXCR, applied by TCRdb to the multiplex PCR reads, yields one record per CDR3 protein. The table lists roughly 750,000 distinct CDR3 sequences, over 15% of them singletons, with approximately 8.4% in the top ten. The sample consisted of blood. These receptors all stem from a man between 18 and 29 years old with Graves' hyperthyroidism. Both conserved end residues are part of each CDR3. The D gene is left open where the match is weak. The listing skips clone size in some rows; elsewhere it reads once, few, many or a size class.

j_call v_call clone_size d_call cdr3_aa cdr3_nt
TRBJ2-7 TRBV4-3 - - CASSPSSGNPTYEQYF TGCGCCAGCAGCCCAAGCTCCGGGAATCCTACCTACGAGCAGTACTTC
TRBJ2-5 TRBV5-1 - - CASSSNPGDSETQYF TGCGCCAGCAGTTCTAACCCAGGGGACTCAGAGACCCAGTACTTC
TRBJ1-1 TRBV30 many - CASQGRPGWDTEAFF TGTGCCTCCCAGGGGCGGCCTGGGTGGGACACTGAAGCTTTCTTT
TRBJ2-7 TRBV19 few - CASKPGPGSYEQYF TGTGCCAGTAAGCCGGGTCCGGGCTCCTACGAGCAGTACTTC
TRBJ2-5 TRBV5-1 - TRBD1 CASSNQQGAETQYF TGTGCCAGCAGCAATCAACAGGGGGCAGAGACCCAGTACTTC
TRBJ2-1 TRBV20-1 few - CSASERGEQFF TGCAGCGCCTCGGAAAGGGGTGAGCAGTTCTTC
TRBJ2-7 TRBV3-1 many - CASSQTLGGADEQYF TGTGCCAGCAGCCAAACCCTGGGGGGGGCCGACGAGCAGTACTTC
TRBJ2-1 TRBV20-1 many TRBD2 CSAGTLAGGPNEQFF TGCAGTGCGGGAACACTAGCGGGAGGGCCCAATGAGCAGTTCTTC
TRBJ1-5 TRBV3-1 few - CASSQDWLDQPQHF TGTGCCAGCAGCCAAGATTGGCTGGATCAGCCCCAGCATTTT
TRBJ1-1 TRBV12-3/TRBV12-4 many - CASSWGEGAFF TGTGCCAGCAGTTGGGGGGAGGGGGCTTTCTTT
TRBJ2-1 TRBV18 few TRBD1 CASSRRTGANLYNEQFF TGTGCCAGCTCACGAAGGACAGGGGCTAATCTCTACAATGAGCAGTTCTTC
TRBJ1-3 TRBV28 - - CASSSPGRSASSAGNTIYF TGTGCCAGCAGTTCTCCGGGACGATCGGCCTCCTCTGCTGGAAACACCATATATTTT
TRBJ2-1 TRBV10-3 many TRBD2 CAISDRGSRNEQFF TGTGCCATCAGTGATCGCGGGAGTAGAAATGAGCAGTTCTTC
TRBJ2-1 TRBV2 - TRBD1 CASIWDRGHEQFF TGTGCCAGCATATGGGACAGGGGCCATGAGCAGTTCTTC